This passage covers 19 T cell receptor beta chains from one sample sequenced in a study of monozygotic twins with cystic fibrosis. Sequencing was performed with immunoSEQ multiplex PCR; in TCRdb, only in-frame clones are kept and a portion is missing. The sample records fewer than 30,000 clones, 96% being singletons. The sample was blood. The source of these receptors is a girl aged 2 to 9 with cystic fibrosis.

The chain combines TRBV5-4 with TRBJ2-5, with TRBD2 identical over 12 bases. The CDR3 has 16 residues. With 3 bases clipped from V and 2 bases from J, the junction kept 5 bases outside the gene matches. Germline V CDR1 and CDR2: SGHNT, YYREEE (reference sequence). As DNA, the CDR3 is TGTGCCAGCAGCTCCGGACTAGCGGGAAATCAAGAGACCCAGTACTTC. This encodes CASSSGLAGNQETQYF. Filled out from reference TRBV5-4 and TRBJ2-5, the complete variable domain reads ETGVTQSPTHLIKTRGQQVTLRCSSQSGHNTVSWYQQALGQGPQFIFQYYREEENGRGNFPPRFSGLQFPNYSSELNVNALELDDSALYLCASSSGLAGNQETQYFGPGTRLLVL.

The V and J genes are TRBV30 and TRBJ2-5; a possible D gene is TRBD1 (5 bases). V shed 1 base and J shed 1 base, with 7 bases lying between them. The length of the CDR3 is 13 residues. Germline CDR1 is GTSNPN and CDR2 is SVGIG (reference sequence). The CDR3 protein is CAWSGGTQETQYF. Written as DNA, the CDR3 is TGTGCCTGGAGTGGGGGCACCCAAGAGACCCAGTACTTC. The variable domain in full, completed from reference TRBV30 and TRBJ2-5, reads SQTIHQWPATLVQPVGSPLSLECTVEGTSNPNLYWYRQAAGRGLQLLFYSVGIGQISSEVPQNLSASRPQDRQFILSSKKLLLSDSGFYLCAWSGGTQETQYFGPGTRLLVL.

The CDR3 reads CASSLSWGFNTEAFF. For the CDR3, the DNA is TGTGCCAGCAGTTTGAGTTGGGGATTCAACACTGAAGCTTTCTTT. The gene calls are TRBV27 and TRBJ1-1; D is unclear. This CDR3 is built from 15 residues. V lost 3 bases to trimming and J lost 2 bases, with 13 bases between them. Germline-derived CDR1 and CDR2 are MNHEY and SMNVEV (reference sequence).

The V and J genes are TRBV20-1 and TRBJ1-1; possible D gene TRBD1, 5 bases. The CDR3 runs to 11 residues. Germline V gives CDR1 DFQATT, CDR2 SNEGSKA (reference sequence). Trimming removed 6 bases at V and 6 bases at J, with 11 bases between. CDR3 in amino acids: CSALGGAEAFF. The CDR3 DNA reads TGCAGTGCCCTGGGGGGGGCTGAAGCTTTCTTT.

This chain links TRBV11-2 with TRBJ2-3; TRBD2 matches at 8 bases. Germline CDR1 is SGHAT and CDR2 is FQNNGV. Unmatched junction bases numbered 3, after V lost 2 bases and J lost 5 bases. The CDR3 has 14 amino acids. CDR3 residues: CASSLRLAGDTQYF. The CDR3, as DNA: TGTGCCAGCAGCTTACGTCTAGCGGGAGATACGCAGTATTTT.

The V and J genes are TRBV4-1 and TRBJ2-5, with a tentative D call TRBD1 (5 bases). This CDR3 is built from 14 residues. Trimming left V 4 bases short and J 0 bases short, with 9 bases between. Looked up from germline, CDR1 is MGHRA and CDR2 is YSYEKL. CDR3 DNA sequence: TGCGCCAGCAGCCTCAAAGGGGACCAAGAGACCCAGTACTTC. Protein: CASSLKGDQETQYF.

The chain uses TRBV6-1 and TRBJ2-7; D is undetermined. Per germline, CDR1 MNHNS and CDR2 SASEGT. Between the trimmed V and J ends, which lost 6 bases and 3 bases, there was a span of 18 bases. CDR3 length: 15 amino acids. The CDR3, as DNA: TGTGCCAGCAGCGCCCCCCCCGGCGTAAACTACGAGCAGTACTTC. Its translation is CASSAPPGVNYEQYF.

The V call is TRBV28, the J call TRBJ1-4; D not certain. V was pared by 3 bases and J by 7 bases, with 12 bases between. Per germline, CDR1 MDHEN and CDR2 SYDVKM. This CDR3 spans 14 amino acids. CDR3 nucleotides: TGTGCCAGCAGTTTTATGGAAGCAACTGAAAAACTGTTTTTT. Translated: CASSFMEATEKLFF.

This CDR3 reads CASSPDGTNEKLFF. The CDR3 region has the DNA TGTGCCAGCAGCCCGGACGGAACTAATGAAAAACTGTTTTTT. The V and J genes are TRBV28 and TRBJ1-4; D not resolved. The ends were cut back, 6 bases at V and 1 base at J, with 9 bases in the middle. CDR1 MDHEN and CDR2 SYDVKM come from the germline V gene. The CDR3 extends over 14 amino acids.

This clone was found once. The genes are TRBV7-6 and TRBJ1-2; D is perhaps TRBD1 (5 bases). Germline values: CDR1 SGHVS, CDR2 FNYEAQ. V lost 3 bases and J lost 2, with 13 bases in between. The CDR3 has 15 amino acids. The CDR3: CASSLEGGVNYGYTF. For the CDR3, the DNA is TGTGCCAGCAGCTTGGAGGGAGGGGTGAACTATGGCTACACCTTC.

The chain combines TRBV30 with TRBJ1-4; 11 nucleotides align to TRBD1. Germline V gene lookup returns CDR1 GTSNPN and CDR2 SVGIG (reference sequence). This CDR3 contains 13 residues. Losses at the gene ends were 5 bases for V and 8 bases for J; bases not matched to a gene: 4. CDR3 protein: CAWGQGAGEKLFF. In DNA form, the CDR3 reads TGTGCCTGGGGACAGGGGGCTGGAGAAAAACTGTTTTTT.

The chain is built from TRBV5-1 and TRBJ1-4, with D possibly being TRBD1 (5 bases). Germline-derived CDR1 and CDR2 are SGHRS and YFSETQ. The germline V and J ends were trimmed by 4 bases and 3 bases, with 13 bases remaining between them. The CDR3 extends over 15 amino acids. The CDR3 DNA reads as TGCGCCAGCAGCCTCTCCAGGGTTTCTAATGAAAAACTGTTTTTT. This encodes CASSLSRVSNEKLFF.

This chain connects TRBV5-1 to TRBJ1-2, with 8 bases lining up with TRBD1. The CDR3 is made up of 14 amino acids. Per germline, CDR1 SGHRS and CDR2 YFSETQ. V trimming: 0 bases; J trimming: 2 bases; junction bases outside the gene matches: 0. Written as DNA, the CDR3 is TGCGCCAGCAGCTTGGGACAGGGGAACTATGGCTACACCTTC. Protein sequence: CASSLGQGNYGYTF. Supplemented by reference TRBV5-1 and TRBJ1-2, the full variable domain reads KAGVTQTPRYLIKTRGQQVTLSCSPISGHRSVSWYQQTPGQGLQFLFEYFSETQRNKGNFPGRFSGRQFSNSRSEMNVSTLELGDSALYLCASSLGQGNYGYTFGSGTRLTVV.

The chain uses TRBV28 and TRBJ1-5; D gene ambiguous. The germline V gene encodes CDR1 MDHEN and CDR2 SYDVKM. V was trimmed by 5 bases and J by 0 bases, leaving 11 bases between them. The CDR3 has 15 residues. This CDR3 reads CASSPYRTSNQPQHF. Here the CDR3 DNA reads TGTGCCAGCAGTCCCTACCGGACTAGCAATCAGCCCCAGCATTTT.

The table lists this clone with a count of one. The chain combines TRBV28 with TRBJ1-1, with D unresolved. The CDR3 runs to 12 residues. Germline V CDR1 and CDR2: MDHEN, SYDVKM. V lost 7 bases and J 3 bases, leaving 9 bases between the germline ends. The CDR3 spells CASNLRDTEAFF. In DNA, the CDR3 is TGTGCCAGCAACCTGAGGGACACTGAAGCTTTCTTT. Based on the CDR3 plus reference TRBV28 and TRBJ1-1, the full variable domain is DVKVTQSSRYLVKRTGEKVFLECVQDMDHENMFWYRQDPGLGLRLIYFSYDVKMKEKGDIPEGYSVSREKKERFSLILESASTNQTSMYLCASNLRDTEAFFGQGTRLTVV.

The rearrangement joins TRBV19 to TRBJ2-1; 10 bases line up with TRBD1. Germline V lookup: CDR1 LNHDA, CDR2 SQIVND (reference sequence). J lost 5 bases, V lost 10 bases, and 8 bases had no gene match. This CDR3 contains 14 residues. CDR3 sequence reads: CATFGTGVHNEQFF. The CDR3 DNA follows: TGTGCCACCTTCGGGACAGGGGTCCACAATGAGCAGTTCTTC.

The J gene is TRBJ2-1, the V gene TRBV7-6, with 9 bases matching TRBD1. CDR1 is SGHVS and CDR2 is FNYEAQ in the germline V gene. The V and J ends lost 5 bases and 1 base, in that order; junction bases with no gene match: 6. CDR3 length: 16 amino acids. The CDR3 loop reads CASSEATGGSYNEQFF. The CDR3 DNA reads as TGTGCCAGCAGCGAGGCGACAGGGGGGTCCTACAATGAGCAGTTCTTC.

This clone is a singleton in its sample. The rearrangement joins TRBV2 to TRBJ1-2; maybe TRBD1 (6 bases). From germline, CDR1 is SNHLY and CDR2 FYNNEI. Trimming cost V 5 bases and J 8 bases, with 12 bases left between them. The CDR3 spans 12 residues. The DNA of the CDR3 is TGTGCCAGCAGTCCACAGGGAGGCGGCTACACCTTC. It translates to CASSPQGGGYTF.

The V call is TRBV7-2, the J call TRBJ1-5, with D unresolved. The CDR3 sequence is 13 residues long. V shed 1 base and J shed 6 bases, with 7 bases lying between them. Germline loops: CDR1 SGHTA, CDR2 FQGNSA. The CDR3 region has the DNA TGTGCCAGCAGCTTAGGGACCGCTCAGCCCCAGCATTTT. The encoded protein is CASSLGTAQPQHF.